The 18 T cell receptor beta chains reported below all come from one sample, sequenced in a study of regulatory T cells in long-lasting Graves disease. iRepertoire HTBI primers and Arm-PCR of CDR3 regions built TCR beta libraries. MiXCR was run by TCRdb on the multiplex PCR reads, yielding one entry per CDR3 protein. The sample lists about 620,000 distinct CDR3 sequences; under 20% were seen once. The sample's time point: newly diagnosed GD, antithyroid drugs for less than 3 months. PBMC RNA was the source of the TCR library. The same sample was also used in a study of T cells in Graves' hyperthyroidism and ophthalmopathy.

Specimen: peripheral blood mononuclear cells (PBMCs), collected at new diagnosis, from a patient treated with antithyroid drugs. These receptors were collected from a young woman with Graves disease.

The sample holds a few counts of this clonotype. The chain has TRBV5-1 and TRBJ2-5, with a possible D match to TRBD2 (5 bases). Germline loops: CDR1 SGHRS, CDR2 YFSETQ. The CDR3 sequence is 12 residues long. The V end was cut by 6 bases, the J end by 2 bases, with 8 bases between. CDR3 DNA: TGCGCCAGCAAGAGGGAGCAAGAGACCCAGTACTTC. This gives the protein CASKREQETQYF.

In DNA, the CDR3 is TGCGCCAGCAGTTCTACAGGGCAGGCGTACCAAGAGACCCAGTACTTC. It translates to CASSSTGQAYQETQYF. This sequence joins TRBV5-1 and TRBJ2-5; TRBD1 is a possible D gene (6 bases). The CDR3 runs 16 residues. Germline lookup yields CDR1 SGHRS and CDR2 YFSETQ. V dropped 5 bases and J dropped 0 bases, with 17 bases sitting between them.

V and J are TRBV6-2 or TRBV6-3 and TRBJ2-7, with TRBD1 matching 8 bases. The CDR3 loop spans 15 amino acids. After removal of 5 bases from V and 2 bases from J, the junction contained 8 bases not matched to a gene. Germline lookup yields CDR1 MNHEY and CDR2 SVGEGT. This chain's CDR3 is CASSDGTGLTYEQYF. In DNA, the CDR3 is TGTGCCAGCAGTGACGGGACAGGACTAACCTACGAGCAGTACTTC.

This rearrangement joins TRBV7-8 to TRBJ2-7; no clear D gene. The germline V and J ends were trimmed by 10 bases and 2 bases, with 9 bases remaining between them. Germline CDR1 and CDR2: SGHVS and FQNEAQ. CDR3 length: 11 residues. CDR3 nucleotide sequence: TGTGCCACCGACATTACCTACGAGCAGTACTTC. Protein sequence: CATDITYEQYF.

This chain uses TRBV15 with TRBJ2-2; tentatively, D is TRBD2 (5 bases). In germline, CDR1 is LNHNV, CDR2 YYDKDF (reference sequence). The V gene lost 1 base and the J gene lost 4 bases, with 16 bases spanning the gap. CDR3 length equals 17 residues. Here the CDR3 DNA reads TGTGCCACCAGCAGAGGCCGGGGAGTGGCGGGCACCGGGGAGCTGTTTTTT. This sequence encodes CATSRGRGVAGTGELFF.

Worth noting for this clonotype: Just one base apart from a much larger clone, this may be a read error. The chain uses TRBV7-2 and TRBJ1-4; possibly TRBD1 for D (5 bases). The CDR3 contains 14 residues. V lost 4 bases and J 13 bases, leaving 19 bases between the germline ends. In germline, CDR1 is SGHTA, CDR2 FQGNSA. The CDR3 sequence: CASSSGGNREPLFF. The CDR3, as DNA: TGTGCCAGCAGCTCTGGGGGGAATAGAGAACCACTGTTTTTT.

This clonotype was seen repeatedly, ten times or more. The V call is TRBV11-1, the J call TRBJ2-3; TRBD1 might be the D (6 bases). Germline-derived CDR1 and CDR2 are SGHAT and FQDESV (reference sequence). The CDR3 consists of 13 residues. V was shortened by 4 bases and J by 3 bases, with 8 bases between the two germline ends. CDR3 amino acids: CASSSDSTDTQYF. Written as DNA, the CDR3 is TGTGCCAGCAGCTCGGACAGTACAGATACGCAGTATTTT.

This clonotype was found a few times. CDR3 protein: CASSQEGNYGYTF. In DNA, the CDR3 is TGTGCCAGCAGCCAGGAGGGCAACTATGGCTACACCTTC. This chain connects TRBV14 to TRBJ1-2; D is unresolved. CDR3 length: 13 amino acids. Trimming left V 3 bases short and J 2 bases short, with 7 bases between. Germline-derived CDR1 and CDR2 are SGHDN and FVKESK.

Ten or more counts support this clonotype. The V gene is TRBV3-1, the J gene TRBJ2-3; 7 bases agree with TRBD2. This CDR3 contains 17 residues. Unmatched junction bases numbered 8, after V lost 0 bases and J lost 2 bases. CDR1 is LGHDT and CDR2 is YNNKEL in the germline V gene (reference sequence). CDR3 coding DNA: TGTGCCAGCAGCCAAGATTGGGAGAGCGGGATCACAGATACGCAGTATTTT. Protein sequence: CASSQDWESGITDTQYF.

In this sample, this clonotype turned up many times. As DNA, the CDR3 is TGTGCCAGCAGTCCGGACGGCCCTCGTCAGCCCCAGCATTTT. Translation gives CASSPDGPRQPQHF. The rearrangement links TRBV27 to TRBJ1-5; D gene unclear. Trimming removed 5 bases at V and 6 bases at J, with 14 bases between. CDR1 is MNHEY and CDR2 is SMNVEV in the germline V gene (reference sequence). The CDR3 is made up of 14 amino acids.

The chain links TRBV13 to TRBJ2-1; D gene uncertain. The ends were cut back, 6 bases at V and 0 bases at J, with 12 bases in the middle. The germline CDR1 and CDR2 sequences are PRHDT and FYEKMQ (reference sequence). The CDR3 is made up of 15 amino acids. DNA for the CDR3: TGTGCCAGCAGTCACCATTCAAGCTCCTACAATGAGCAGTTCTTC. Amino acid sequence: CASSHHSSSYNEQFF.

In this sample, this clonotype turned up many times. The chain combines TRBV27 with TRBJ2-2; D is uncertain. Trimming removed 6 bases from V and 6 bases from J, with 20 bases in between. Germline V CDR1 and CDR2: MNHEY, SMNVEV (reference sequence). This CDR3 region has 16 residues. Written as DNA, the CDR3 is TGTGCCAGCAGGAGCATGGGGAAGGGCCTCGCCGGGGAGCTGTTTTTT. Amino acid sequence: CASRSMGKGLAGELFF.

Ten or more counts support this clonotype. CDR3 in amino acids: CASSFLDIDGYTF. The CDR3 DNA follows: TGTGCCAGCAGTTTCCTGGACATTGATGGCTACACCTTC. The rearrangement links TRBV12-3 or TRBV12-4 to TRBJ1-2, with D perhaps matching TRBD1 (5 bases). The length of the CDR3 is 13 residues. V was pared by 3 bases and J by 6 bases, with 11 bases between.

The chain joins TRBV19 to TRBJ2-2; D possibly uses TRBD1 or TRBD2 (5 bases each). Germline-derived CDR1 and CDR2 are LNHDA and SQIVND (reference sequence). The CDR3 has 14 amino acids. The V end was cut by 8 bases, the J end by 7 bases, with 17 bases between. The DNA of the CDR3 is TGTGCCAGTTCGACCCGGGGCGCGAGCGGGGAGCTGTTTTTT. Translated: CASSTRGASGELFF.

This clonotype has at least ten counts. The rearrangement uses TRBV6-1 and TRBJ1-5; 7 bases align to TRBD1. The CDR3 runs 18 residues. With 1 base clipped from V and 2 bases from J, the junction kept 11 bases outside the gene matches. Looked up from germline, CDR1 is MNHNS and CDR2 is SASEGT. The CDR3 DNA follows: TGTGCCAGCAGTGAAGTAGGGACAGCGGGCCTTGGCAATCAGCCCCAGCATTTT. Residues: CASSEVGTAGLGNQPQHF.

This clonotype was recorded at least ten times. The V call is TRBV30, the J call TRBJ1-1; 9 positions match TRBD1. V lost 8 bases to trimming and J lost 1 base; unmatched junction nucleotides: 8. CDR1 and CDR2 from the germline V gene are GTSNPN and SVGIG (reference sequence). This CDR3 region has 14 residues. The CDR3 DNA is TGTGCCCAGGACAGGGGTAGGGGGAACACTGAAGCTTTCTTT. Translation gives CAQDRGRGNTEAFF.

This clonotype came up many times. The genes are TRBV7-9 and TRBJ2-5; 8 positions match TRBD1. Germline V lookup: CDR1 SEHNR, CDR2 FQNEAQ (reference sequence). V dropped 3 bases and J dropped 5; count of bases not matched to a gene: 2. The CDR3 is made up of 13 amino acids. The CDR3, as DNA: TGTGCCAGCAGCTTTCAGGGGGCGGAGACCCAGTACTTC. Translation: CASSFQGAETQYF.

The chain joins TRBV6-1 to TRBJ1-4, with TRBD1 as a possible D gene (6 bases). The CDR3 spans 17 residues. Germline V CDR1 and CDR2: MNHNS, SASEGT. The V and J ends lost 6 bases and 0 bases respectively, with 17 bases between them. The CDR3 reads CASSAQGRGSTNEKLFF. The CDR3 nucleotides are TGTGCCAGCAGCGCCCAGGGGAGAGGGTCAACTAATGAAAAACTGTTTTTT.